These 21 T cell receptor beta chains came from one sample sequenced in a study of T cell repertoires in cytomegalovirus infection. TCRdb reanalysed the reads using MiXCR and keeps one entry per CDR3 protein. Among approximately 770,000 distinct CDR3 sequences, about 29% were seen once, and the ten largest hold approximately 14%. Antigen specificity for these receptors is unknown. Sequencing used cultured CD8+ T cells from PBMCs, obtained from culture after CMV antigen stimulation. The receptor set was obtained from a human donor in good health (CMV status not recorded). Some clones in this sample may be carry-over from other donors' samples.

J is TRBJ1-2 and V is TRBV7-2; D is perhaps TRBD1 (5 bases). V gave up 5 bases and J gave up 7 bases, with 17 bases separating them. The CDR3 is made up of 14 amino acids. Germline CDR1 reads SGHTA; CDR2 reads FQGNSA. CDR3 in DNA: TGTGCCAGCAGCCTAATCCTCAGGGATTTTGGCTACACCTTC. The encoded protein is CASSLILRDFGYTF.

The gene calls are TRBV7-9 and TRBJ1-2, with D possibly being TRBD1 (6 bases). The CDR3 is 12 residues long. Germline V gives CDR1 SEHNR, CDR2 FQNEAQ (reference sequence). V was shortened by 6 bases and J by 13 bases, with 18 bases between the two germline ends. The CDR3 loop reads CASRTQRGECTF. The CDR3, as DNA: TGTGCCAGCAGGACACAGAGGGGGGAGTGCACCTTC.

This chain links TRBV7-9 with TRBJ2-1; D unresolved. The CDR3 consists of 14 residues. Germline loops: CDR1 SEHNR, CDR2 FQNEAQ (reference sequence). Trimming pared 1 base from V and 5 bases from J, leaving 9 bases between. CDR3 nucleotides: TGTGCCAGCAGCTTAGGAGTCAGGAACAATGAGCAGTTCTTC. Its protein is CASSLGVRNNEQFF.

This clonotype was picked up a small number of times. The rearrangement uses TRBV10-3 and TRBJ2-1; TRBD1 matches at 7 bases. The CDR3 is 13 amino acids. V shed 4 bases and J 8 bases; nucleotides not matched to a gene: 5. Germline CDR1 reads ENHRY; CDR2 reads SYGVKD. CDR3 sequence (DNA): TGTGCCATCAGTGTTGACAGGGAGCATGAGCAGTTCTTC. Protein: CAISVDREHEQFF.

This clonotype has a handful of counts. This CDR3 reads CASSRLGEYNEQFF. The CDR3 bases are TGTGCCAGCTCTCGCTTGGGCGAATACAATGAGCAGTTCTTC. This rearrangement joins TRBV27 to TRBJ2-1; no clear D gene. Germline lookup yields CDR1 MNHEY and CDR2 SMNVEV (reference sequence). The CDR3 extends over 14 amino acids. V lost 8 bases and J 4 bases, leaving 15 bases between the germline ends.

V is TRBV20-1 and J is TRBJ1-2; D is uncertain. This CDR3 spans 15 amino acids. Trimming took off 0 bases at V and 1 base at J, with 12 bases between the two ends. From germline, CDR1 is DFQATT and CDR2 SNEGSKA (reference sequence). DNA for the CDR3: TGCAGTGCTAGAGATCGTGGGGAGTTTAACTATGGCTACACCTTC. Its translation: CSARDRGEFNYGYTF.

The chain uses TRBV4-3 and TRBJ1-1; D is ambiguous. This CDR3 contains 15 residues. V gave up 1 base and J gave up 0 bases, with 9 bases separating them. Germline V lookup: CDR1 LGHNA, CDR2 YSLEER. This chain's CDR3 is CASSQGIQVNTEAFF. DNA of the CDR3: TGCGCCAGCAGCCAAGGGATACAAGTGAACACTGAAGCTTTCTTT.

This clonotype turned up a few times. The rearrangement uses TRBV15 and TRBJ1-1, with a weak D call TRBD1 (6 bases). Germline loops: CDR1 LNHNV, CDR2 YYDKDF (reference sequence). The CDR3 runs to 12 residues. V was cut by 8 bases and J by 5 bases, with 12 bases left in between. The DNA of the CDR3 is TGTGCCACCGGCGAAGGGGGTACTGAAGCTTTCTTT. Protein: CATGEGGTEAFF. Full variable domain (remainder filled in from reference TRBV15 and TRBJ1-1): DAMVIQNPRYQVTQFGKPVTLSCSQTLNHNVMYWYQQKSSQAPKLLFHYYDKDFNNEADTPDNFQSRRPNTSFCFLDIRSPGLGDTAMYLCATGEGGTEAFFGQGTRLTVV.

This clonotype was seen at least ten times. V usage is TRBV7-8 and J usage is TRBJ2-3, with D maybe TRBD2 (5 bases). The CDR3 has 14 amino acids. The germline CDR1 and CDR2 sequences are SGHVS and FQNEAQ. V lost 4 bases and J lost 1, with 9 bases in between. CDR3 DNA: TGTGCCAGCAGCTATGGACTCGGCACAGATACGCAGTATTTT. This encodes CASSYGLGTDTQYF.

The sample holds a few counts of this clonotype. This sequence joins TRBV4-3 and TRBJ1-5; D not resolved. Germline assignment: CDR1 LGHNA and CDR2 YSLEER. V was trimmed by 0 bases and J by 3 bases, leaving 12 bases between them. The CDR3 is 16 amino acids. As DNA, the CDR3 is TGCGCCAGCAGCCAAGATGTCGCGGGCGACAATCAGCCCCAGCATTTT. Its translation: CASSQDVAGDNQPQHF.

This chain joins TRBV12-5 and TRBJ1-5; perhaps TRBD1 as D (5 bases). The CDR3 spans 15 residues. Trimming cost V 4 bases and J 5 bases, with 15 bases left between them. CDR1 is LGHNT and CDR2 is FRNRAP in the germline V gene. CDR3 nucleotides: TGTGCTAGTGGTTCCCAGGGAAATGGAGATCAGCCCCAGCATTTT. Translation: CASGSQGNGDQPQHF.

This clonotype has a handful of counts. The rearrangement joins TRBV6-5 to TRBJ2-5, with unresolved D. In germline, CDR1 is MNHEY, CDR2 SVGAGI. This CDR3 is built from 14 residues. The germline V and J ends were trimmed by 2 bases and 2 bases, with 9 bases remaining between them. The CDR3 reads CASSYRARQETQYF. For the CDR3, the DNA is TGTGCCAGCAGTTACAGGGCACGACAAGAGACCCAGTACTTC.

V is TRBV4-1 and J is TRBJ2-3; D unresolved. This CDR3 has 17 amino acids. Germline V CDR1 and CDR2: MGHRA, YSYEKL. The V and J ends lost 5 bases and 2 bases respectively, with 20 bases between them. The CDR3 here is CASSFGSDAGSTDTQYF. CDR3 nucleotides: TGCGCCAGCAGCTTCGGTTCGGACGCAGGTTCCACAGATACGCAGTATTTT.

This rearrangement joins TRBV6-8 to TRBJ2-1, with TRBD2 matching over 14 bases. The CDR3 consists of 16 residues. The germline CDR1 and CDR2 sequences are MNHGY and SAAAGT. The V gene end was trimmed by 2 bases and the J gene end by 7 bases; junction bases not matched to a gene: 4. This CDR3 is CASSYGGTSGGNEQFF. The CDR3 DNA reads as TGTGCCAGCAGTTACGGTGGGACTAGCGGGGGTAATGAGCAGTTCTTC.

The chain employs TRBV19 and TRBJ1-1; 8 nucleotides line up with TRBD1. Germline CDR1 and CDR2: LNHDA and SQIVND (reference sequence). Unmatched junction bases numbered 5, after V lost 7 bases and J lost 1 base. This CDR3 has 14 amino acids. The CDR3 bases are TGTGCCAGTACATCGACAGGGGCGAACACTGAAGCTTTCTTT. Protein: CASTSTGANTEAFF.

The chain is built from TRBV12-3 or TRBV12-4 and TRBJ1-1; 8 bases fit TRBD1. The CDR3 is 14 amino acids. The J segment lost 5 bases and the V segment lost 5 bases, leaving 7 bases of the junction unmatched. CDR3 coding DNA: TGTGCCAGCAGTATGCAGGGGGCGCAAACTGAAGCTTTCTTT. Encoded protein: CASSMQGAQTEAFF.

The chain couples TRBV4-3 to TRBJ1-1; no reliable D call. The V end was cut by 1 base, the J end by 0 bases, with 12 bases between. Germline loops: CDR1 LGHNA, CDR2 YSLEER. This CDR3 has 16 amino acids. The CDR3 DNA follows: TGCGCCAGCAGCCAAGTGTGGAGGGAGATGAACACTGAAGCTTTCTTT. Amino acids: CASSQVWREMNTEAFF.

This clonotype was seen ten or more times. The chain combines TRBV7-2 with TRBJ1-3; no definite D call. This CDR3 is built from 15 residues. CDR1 is SGHTA, CDR2 FQGNSA, per germline. The ends were cut back, 5 bases at V and 0 bases at J, with 11 bases in the middle. The CDR3 loop is CASSLSRASGNTIYF. The CDR3 coding sequence is TGTGCCAGCAGCCTTAGTAGAGCCTCTGGAAACACCATATATTTT.

V gene TRBV29-1 combines with J gene TRBJ1-1; D remains ambiguous. The CDR3 sequence is 12 residues long. Trimming took off 7 bases at V and 0 bases at J, with 9 bases between the two ends. The germline CDR1 and CDR2 sequences are SQVTM and ANQGSEA. In DNA, the CDR3 is TGCAGCGCTCGACGGATGAACACTGAAGCTTTCTTT. It is translated as CSARRMNTEAFF.

The J gene is TRBJ2-3, the V gene TRBV27; maybe TRBD2 (7 bases). CDR1 is MNHEY and CDR2 is SMNVEV in the germline V gene (reference sequence). Between the trimmed V and J ends, which lost 6 bases and 4 bases, there was a span of 20 bases. The CDR3 is 16 residues long. This chain's CDR3 is CASSLRWGAGADTQYF. The CDR3, as DNA: TGTGCCAGCAGCCTAAGATGGGGGGCGGGGGCAGATACGCAGTATTTT.

This clonotype has just a few counts. CDR3 nucleotide sequence: TGTGCCAGCAGCTTAGTAGACCGGACAGCAGGGAACTATGGCTACACCTTC. Translating gives CASSLVDRTAGNYGYTF. The chain combines TRBV7-9 with TRBJ1-2, with D perhaps TRBD1 (6 bases). The CDR3 totals 17 residues. From germline, CDR1 is SEHNR and CDR2 FQNEAQ (reference sequence). Trimming shortened V by 1 base and J by 2 bases, and 17 bases separated the two germline ends.